Shown below are 27 T cell receptor beta chains from a single sample sequenced in a study of T cell responses to AZD1222 COVID-19 vaccine. TCRdb keeps only in-frame clones here, not all; method: immunoSEQ multiplex PCR. The data contain 85,000 to 130,000 clones, less than 90% of them singletons. The material sequenced was peripheral blood, taken on day 0 of AZD1222 vaccination. These receptors came from an adult in good health.

The J gene is TRBJ2-7, the V gene TRBV2; TRBD2 matches at 9 bases. The V and J ends lost 8 bases and 5 bases, in that order; junction bases with no gene match: 16. The CDR3 runs to 16 residues. Germline values: CDR1 SNHLY, CDR2 FYNNEI. The CDR3 region is CASGGGARGPPHEQYF. The CDR3 DNA reads TGTGCCAGCGGCGGGGGGGCTAGGGGACCCCCTCACGAGCAGTACTTC.

This clone was counted a few times. This chain uses TRBV6-5 with TRBJ1-6; TRBD1 agrees at 10 bases. CDR3 length equals 15 residues. Germline-derived CDR1 and CDR2 are MNHEY and SVGAGI. V shed 4 bases and J 7 bases; nucleotides not matched to a gene: 4. CDR3 bases: TGTGCCAGCAGTTTCTCGGGACAGGGGAATTCACCCCTCCACTTT. Its translation is CASSFSGQGNSPLHF.

The chain has TRBV14 and TRBJ2-7, with 7 bases that match TRBD1. Germline V gene sequence: CDR1 SGHDN, CDR2 FVKESK. The junction had 2 bases not matched to a gene; V was cut back by 6 bases and J by 0 bases. CDR3 length equals 13 residues. The CDR3 DNA is TGTGCCAGCAGAGGGGACAGCTCCTACGAGCAGTACTTC. This sequence encodes CASRGDSSYEQYF.

The chain recombines TRBV19 with TRBJ1-2; possible D gene TRBD1, 6 bases. The germline CDR1 and CDR2 sequences are LNHDA and SQIVND (reference sequence). The CDR3 has 14 amino acids. Trimming removed 0 bases at V and 4 bases at J, with 9 bases between. The CDR3 protein is CASSIEEGGYGYTF. In DNA, the CDR3 is TGTGCCAGTAGTATAGAAGAAGGGGGCTATGGCTACACCTTC.

The chain joins TRBV19 to TRBJ1-6; 10 bases match TRBD1. The J segment lost 6 bases and the V segment lost 6 bases, leaving 5 bases of the junction unmatched. Germline CDR1 LNHDA, CDR2 SQIVND (reference sequence). CDR3 size: 15 residues. The CDR3 region has the DNA TGTGCCAGTAGCCTCGGGACAGGGGCTAATTCACCCCTCCACTTT. Its protein is CASSLGTGANSPLHF. The full variable domain, rest sourced from reference TRBV19 and TRBJ1-6, is DGGITQSPKYLFRKEGQNVTLSCEQNLNHDAMYWYRQDPGQGLRLIYYSQIVNDFQKGDIAEGYSVSREKKESFPLTVTSAQKNPTAFYLCASSLGTGANSPLHFGNGTRLTVT.

Only one count was recorded for this clone. The chain joins TRBV6-5 to TRBJ2-5; D remains ambiguous. The CDR3 consists of 15 residues. Deletions cut 0 bases from V and 5 bases from J, with 13 bases between. Per the germline V gene, CDR1 is MNHEY and CDR2 is SVGAGI. The CDR3 loop is CASSYSHLSGETQYF. CDR3 in DNA: TGTGCCAGCAGTTACTCGCATTTGTCTGGGGAGACCCAGTACTTC.

This chain links TRBV6-6 with TRBJ2-2; D not certain. Germline V lookup: CDR1 MNHNY, CDR2 SVGAGI (reference sequence). V was cut by 5 bases and J by 5 bases, with 9 bases left in between. CDR3 size: 13 residues. CDR3 coding DNA: TGTGCCAGCAGTGTGGCGAGGACCGGGGAGCTGTTTTTT. Protein sequence: CASSVARTGELFF.

The rearrangement joins TRBV27 to TRBJ1-4, with 9 bases that match TRBD1. J lost 5 bases, V lost 5 bases, and 6 bases had no gene match. From germline, CDR1 is MNHEY and CDR2 SMNVEV (reference sequence). The CDR3 loop spans 15 amino acids. The CDR3 sequence: CASSPGQGLNEKLFF. CDR3 in DNA: TGTGCCAGCAGTCCAGGACAGGGGTTGAATGAAAAACTGTTTTTT.

The rearrangement uses TRBV7-8 and TRBJ2-2; no reliable D call. The CDR3 is made up of 12 amino acids. V was trimmed by 1 base and J by 8 bases, leaving 5 bases between them. Germline loops: CDR1 SGHVS, CDR2 FQNEAQ. CDR3 amino acids: CASSLVLGELFF. The CDR3 DNA reads as TGTGCCAGCAGCTTAGTTCTTGGGGAGCTGTTTTTT.

This clone was picked up one time. This chain links TRBV5-6 with TRBJ2-7; 11 bases agree with TRBD1. Germline V gene lookup returns CDR1 SGHDT and CDR2 YYEEEE. V lost 4 bases and J lost 5; bases outside the gene matches: 14. This CDR3 is 17 amino acids long. DNA of the CDR3: TGTGCCAGCAGCCCCGTTAGGACAGGGGGCCCGAACGACGAGCAGTACTTC. Its translation: CASSPVRTGGPNDEQYF.

This clone was counted once. The genes are TRBV2 and TRBJ2-4; no definite D call. Germline lookup yields CDR1 SNHLY and CDR2 FYNNEI. Trimming removed 2 bases at V and 10 bases at J, with 9 bases between. This CDR3 is built from 12 residues. This chain's CDR3 is CASSESASIQYF. The CDR3 nucleotides are TGTGCCAGCAGTGAAAGTGCCTCTATTCAGTACTTC.

The CDR3 spells CAISAGTGAFGYTF. In nucleotides, the CDR3 is TGTGCCATCAGTGCCGGGACAGGGGCTTTTGGCTACACCTTC. V is TRBV10-3 and J is TRBJ1-2, with 10 bases matching TRBD1. This CDR3 region has 14 residues. Trimming removed 4 bases from V and 7 bases from J; junction bases left unmatched: 6. The germline V gene encodes CDR1 ENHRY and CDR2 SYGVKD.

The gene calls are TRBV25-1 and TRBJ1-1; 11 bases align to TRBD1. Germline CDR1 MGHDK, CDR2 SYGVNS. This CDR3 has 15 amino acids. After removal of 5 bases from V and 3 bases from J, the junction contained 5 bases not matched to a gene. The CDR3 DNA reads as TGTGCCAGCAGTCCTTGGGACAGGGGGGACACTGAAGCTTTCTTT. Translating gives CASSPWDRGDTEAFF.

The chain has TRBV2 and TRBJ2-5; no clear D. CDR1 and CDR2 (germline): SNHLY, FYNNEI. The V gene lost 2 bases and the J gene lost 8 bases, with 12 bases spanning the gap. The CDR3 is 13 amino acids. The CDR3 loop reads CASSETPQGTQYF. Here the CDR3 DNA reads TGTGCCAGCAGTGAAACCCCCCAAGGAACCCAGTACTTC.

The DNA of the CDR3 is TGTGCCAGCAGCTTACTCTTGCCCCGGCGCGGGGATAGCACAGATACGCAGTATTTT. Protein: CASSLLLPRRGDSTDTQYF. This rearrangement joins TRBV11-3 to TRBJ2-3; possible D gene TRBD2, 6 bases. The CDR3 length is 19 residues. Germline CDR1 and CDR2: SGHNT and YENEEA. V gave up 2 bases and J gave up 0 bases, with 21 bases separating them.

The chain combines TRBV4-1 with TRBJ1-1; no firm D call. The length of the CDR3 is 15 residues. V lost 1 base to trimming and J lost 4 bases, with 13 bases between them. Germline loops: CDR1 MGHRA, CDR2 YSYEKL. The DNA of the CDR3 is TGCGCCAGCAGCCAAGTGGTGATGACGGGCACTGAAGCTTTCTTT. Its protein is CASSQVVMTGTEAFF.

As for this clone: One junction end does not reproduce the germline sequence, and a read error may be involved. The chain combines TRBV7-7 with TRBJ2-5; 12 bases map to TRBD2. Germline V gene lookup returns CDR1 SSHAT and CDR2 FNYEAQ (reference sequence). The CDR3 spans 16 residues. This CDR3 reads CASSFLAGGLGETQYF. The CDR3, as DNA: TGTGCTAGCAGCTTCCTAGCGGGGGGGCTCGGAGAGACCCAGTACTTC.

This sequence joins TRBV2 and TRBJ2-1; 8 nucleotides align to TRBD1. The trim removed 1 base at V and 5 bases at J, leaving 13 bases unmatched. The CDR3 contains 18 residues. The germline V gene encodes CDR1 SNHLY and CDR2 FYNNEI. CDR3 in amino acids: CASSEVGRGRYFHNEQFF. Written as DNA, the CDR3 is TGTGCCAGCAGTGAAGTAGGCAGGGGGCGTTACTTCCACAATGAGCAGTTCTTC.

The chain carries TRBV6-4 and TRBJ1-1; D not resolved. Germline V gene data show CDR1 as MRHNA and CDR2 as SNTAGT. With 4 bases removed from V and 0 bases from J, the gap between germline ends came to 6 bases. The CDR3 is 13 amino acids. CDR3 protein: CASSAAVNTEAFF. The CDR3 coding sequence is TGTGCCAGCAGTGCAGCAGTGAACACTGAAGCTTTCTTT.

This clone was found once. The chain couples TRBV7-2 to TRBJ2-5, with 8 bases matching TRBD2. Germline loops: CDR1 SGHTA, CDR2 FQGNSA. The CDR3 runs to 15 residues. With 5 bases clipped from V and 5 bases from J, the junction kept 10 bases outside the gene matches. The CDR3 DNA reads TGTGCCAGCAGCCCCGTCGGGACTAGAGGGGAGACCCAGTACTTC. Amino acids: CASSPVGTRGETQYF.

This chain uses TRBV12-5 with TRBJ2-2; possible D gene TRBD1, 5 bases. With 1 base removed from V and 4 bases from J, the gap between germline ends came to 10 bases. This CDR3 has 15 amino acids. Germline V lookup: CDR1 LGHNT, CDR2 FRNRAP. In DNA, the CDR3 is TGTGCTAGTGGTTTGGGAGCAGGGATCACCGGGGAGCTGTTTTTT. Encoded protein: CASGLGAGITGELFF.

V is TRBV3-1 (or the pseudogene TRBV3-2) and J is TRBJ1-3; no clear D gene. The CDR3 length is 14 residues. Germline CDR1 LGHDT, CDR2 YNNKEL (reference sequence). The V end was cut by 7 bases, the J end by 1 base, with 11 bases between. Written as DNA, the CDR3 is TGTGCCAGCACCACACCTGGGTCTGGAAACACCATATATTTT. It translates to CASTTPGSGNTIYF.

The table lists this clone with a few counts. This sequence joins TRBV7-3 and TRBJ2-2, with D perhaps matching TRBD1 (6 bases). The CDR3 length is 16 residues. V was cut by 5 bases and J by 1 base, with 14 bases left in between. CDR1 SGHTA and CDR2 FQGTGA come from the germline V gene. The DNA of the CDR3 is TGTGCCAGCAGCACACAGGGCTTCCTGAACACCGGGGAGCTGTTTTTT. Protein: CASSTQGFLNTGELFF.

The rearrangement joins TRBV9 to TRBJ1-3; tentatively, D is TRBD1 (5 bases). V lost 4 bases, J lost 0 bases, and 11 bases lay in between. Germline V gene data show CDR1 as SGDLS and CDR2 as YYNGEE. The CDR3 consists of 15 residues. DNA of the CDR3: TGTGCCAGCAGCAACCAAGGGGACTCTGGAAACACCATATATTTT. This gives the protein CASSNQGDSGNTIYF.

The chain uses TRBV6-5 and TRBJ1-5, with TRBD1 matching over 7 bases. The CDR3 has 14 amino acids. V lost 5 bases to trimming and J lost 5 bases; unmatched junction nucleotides: 6. Germline CDR1 reads MNHEY; CDR2 reads SVGAGI. This chain's CDR3 is CASSPRGKDQPQHF. The CDR3 region has the DNA TGTGCCAGCAGTCCCAGGGGGAAAGATCAGCCCCAGCATTTT.

This chain connects TRBV7-9 to TRBJ1-6; D perhaps matches TRBD1 (6 bases). This CDR3 is built from 16 residues. The germline V gene encodes CDR1 SEHNR and CDR2 FQNEAQ (reference sequence). V was clipped by 4 bases and J by 7 bases, with 17 bases between them. In DNA, the CDR3 is TGTGCCAGCAGCTCCACATTAGGACAGCCAAATTCACCCCTCCACTTT. Translated, it gives CASSSTLGQPNSPLHF.

This clone was observed once. This sequence joins TRBV11-2 and TRBJ2-7; D not resolved. The V gene lost 4 bases and the J gene lost 6 bases, with 7 bases spanning the gap. Germline V gene data show CDR1 as SGHAT and CDR2 as FQNNGV. This CDR3 has 11 amino acids. CDR3 sequence reads: CASSSWTEQYF. The CDR3 region has the DNA TGTGCCAGCAGCTCGTGGACCGAGCAGTACTTC.